One sample yielded the 13 T cell receptor beta chains listed below, sequenced in a study of blood T cells in healthy people across ages. Alongside a J-beta primer mix, a sample-barcoded 5' primer served in a second PCR lasting 7 to 11 cycles. TCRdb re-called the 5' RACE reads through MiXCR, storing one row per CDR3 protein. The sample holds roughly 640,000 distinct CDR3 sequences, less than 35% seen once. Sequencing used blood. Receptors originate from an elderly woman in good health.

Only a few counts were recorded for this clonotype. The chain employs TRBV20-1 and TRBJ2-7; either TRBD1 or TRBD2 may supply D (5 bases each). V gave up 3 bases and J gave up 6 bases, with 18 bases separating them. CDR1 is DFQATT, CDR2 SNEGSKA, per germline (reference sequence). The CDR3 covers 14 residues. The DNA of the CDR3 is TGCAGTGCTAGGGACCGGGACGGGGTGCGCGAGCAGTACTTC. Translating it yields CSARDRDGVREQYF.

This chain links TRBV5-4 with TRBJ2-2; 7 positions match TRBD1. Germline CDR1 SGHNT, CDR2 YYREEE (reference sequence). The trim removed 6 bases at V and 2 bases at J, leaving 7 bases unmatched. The CDR3 extends over 15 amino acids. The chain's CDR3 is CASTRDRSNTGELFF. The DNA of the CDR3 is TGTGCCAGCACCAGGGACAGAAGTAACACCGGGGAGCTGTTTTTT.

This clonotype has a count of ten or more. This sequence joins TRBV3-1 and TRBJ2-3; 7 bases map to TRBD1. CDR1 LGHDT and CDR2 YNNKEL come from the germline V gene (reference sequence). J gave up 4 bases and V 2 bases, and 3 bases lay outside the gene matches. This CDR3 contains 14 residues. CDR3 nucleotide sequence: TGTGCCAGCAGCCAACCTGACAGGGCAGATACGCAGTATTTT. Protein product: CASSQPDRADTQYF.

Ten or more counts support this clonotype. The chain joins TRBV25-1 to TRBJ2-5; D could derive from TRBD1 or TRBD2 (5 bases each). Trimming removed 7 bases at V and 5 bases at J, with 14 bases between. Germline lookup yields CDR1 MGHDK and CDR2 SYGVNS. The CDR3 extends over 13 amino acids. For the CDR3, the DNA is TGTGCCAGCATGAGGGGAATCGGCGAGACCCAGTACTTC. Translated, it gives CASMRGIGETQYF.

The J gene is TRBJ1-4, the V gene TRBV6-5; the match to TRBD1 covers 7 bases. With 2 bases clipped from V and 0 bases from J, the junction kept 15 bases outside the gene matches. CDR1 and CDR2 (germline): MNHEY, SVGAGI. The CDR3 is 20 amino acids. CDR3: CASSYPFRTGPEATNEKLFF. As DNA, the CDR3 is TGTGCCAGCAGTTACCCCTTCAGGACAGGACCCGAAGCAACTAATGAAAAACTGTTTTTT.

CDR3 amino acids: CASSSSLGTGELFF. The CDR3 DNA reads TGCGCCAGCAGCTCCTCCTTGGGCACCGGGGAGCTGTTTTTT. V is TRBV5-1 and J is TRBJ2-2, with D unclear. The CDR3 covers 14 residues. The germline V gene has CDR1 SGHRS and CDR2 YFSETQ. V was pared by 3 bases and J by 4 bases, with 10 bases between.

In this sample, this clonotype turned up many times. The CDR3 here is CASSLTLNQPQHF. CDR3 nucleotide sequence: TGTGCCAGCAGCCTGACACTCAATCAGCCCCAGCATTTT. The chain has TRBV7-2 and TRBJ1-5; unclear D gene. CDR1 SGHTA and CDR2 FQGNSA come from the germline V gene. The CDR3 consists of 13 residues. The V and J ends lost 5 bases and 3 bases respectively, with 8 bases between them.

With respect to this clonotype: This may be a read error: a much more frequent sequence differs by one nucleotide. The conserved closing phenylalanine or tryptophan is absent in this CDR3, likely reflecting a read error. The chain combines TRBV27 with TRBJ2-1, with TRBD2 matching over 13 bases. Trimming at V came to 7 bases and at J to 9 bases, leaving 9 bases not matched to a gene. This CDR3 has 15 residues. CDR1 is MNHEY and CDR2 is SMNVEV in the germline V gene (reference sequence). As DNA, the CDR3 is TGTGCCAGCAACCAACTAGCGGGGGGGCTTGGTGAGCAGTTCGTC. Its protein product is CASNQLAGGLGEQFV.

The gene calls are TRBV4-2 and TRBJ2-3; 8 positions agree with TRBD2. J was trimmed by 3 bases and V by 4 bases; bases with no gene match: 9. Germline V CDR1 and CDR2: LGHNA, YNFKEQ. The CDR3 is 16 residues long. CDR3 bases: TGTGCCAGCAGCCGCTTCGGGGGGGGAGGGACAGATACGCAGTATTTT. Its translation is CASSRFGGGGTDTQYF.

This clonotype was found many times. The genes are TRBV12-3 or TRBV12-4 and TRBJ2-1; possibly TRBD1 for D (5 bases). The germline V and J ends were trimmed by 7 bases and 1 base, with 11 bases remaining between them. The CDR3 runs to 14 residues. As DNA, the CDR3 is TGTGCCAGCAAGCAGGGTTCATCCTACAATGAGCAGTTCTTC. Translation: CASKQGSSYNEQFF.

The chain recombines TRBV9 with TRBJ1-2; 9 bases map to TRBD1. The CDR3 sequence is 15 residues long. Germline V gene lookup returns CDR1 SGDLS and CDR2 YYNGEE. V gave up 5 bases and J gave up 4 bases; unmatched junction bases: 9. CDR3 bases: TGTGCCAGCAGTGCCGTACAGGGGGCGGGCTATGGCTACACCTTC. Translation: CASSAVQGAGYGYTF. The variable domain in full, with the rest retrieved from reference TRBV9 and TRBJ1-2, is DSGVTQTPKHLITATGQRVTLRCSPRSGDLSVYWYQQSLDQGLQFLIQYYNGEERAKGNILERFSAQQFPDLHSELNLSSLELGDSALYFCASSAVQGAGYGYTFGSGTRLTVV.

The V gene is TRBV19, the J gene TRBJ2-1, with a tentative D call TRBD1 (5 bases). Per the germline V gene, CDR1 is LNHDA and CDR2 is SQIVND (reference sequence). Trimming shortened V by 5 bases and J by 4 bases, and 12 bases separated the two germline ends. CDR3 length equals 14 residues. In DNA, the CDR3 is TGTGCCAGTAGTGCCCTAGACAGATACAATGAGCAGTTCTTC. It translates to CASSALDRYNEQFF.

About this clonotype: A single base separates this from a much larger clone, so it may be a read error. The V call is TRBV20-1, the J call TRBJ1-5, with a tentative D call TRBD1 (5 bases). Trimming cost V 4 bases and J 3 bases, with 10 bases left between them. Per the germline V gene, CDR1 is DFQATT and CDR2 is SNEGSKA (reference sequence). The CDR3 covers 13 residues. CDR3 sequence reads: CSANGGDNQPQHF. CDR3 in DNA: TGCAGTGCTAATGGGGGGGACAATCAGCCCCAGCATTTT.